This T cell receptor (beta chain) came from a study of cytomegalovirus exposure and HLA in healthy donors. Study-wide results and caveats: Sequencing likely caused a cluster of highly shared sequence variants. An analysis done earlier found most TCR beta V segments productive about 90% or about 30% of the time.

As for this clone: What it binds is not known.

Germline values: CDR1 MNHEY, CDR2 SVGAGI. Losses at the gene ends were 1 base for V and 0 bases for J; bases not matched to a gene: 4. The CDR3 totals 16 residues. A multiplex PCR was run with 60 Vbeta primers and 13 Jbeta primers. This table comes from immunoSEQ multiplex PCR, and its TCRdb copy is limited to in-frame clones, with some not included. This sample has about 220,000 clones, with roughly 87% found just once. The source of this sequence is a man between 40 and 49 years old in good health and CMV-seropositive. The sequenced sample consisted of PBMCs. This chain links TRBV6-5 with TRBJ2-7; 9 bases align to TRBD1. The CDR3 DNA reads TGTGCCAGCAGTTACTGGACAGGGGAAGGCTCCTACGAGCAGTACTTC. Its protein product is CASSYWTGEGSYEQYF.